Each of the 19 T cell receptor beta chains below was sequenced from the same sample in a study of regulatory T cells in long-lasting Graves disease. CDR3 regions were amplified by Arm-PCR using iRepertoire HTBI primers to build TCR beta libraries. TCRdb re-analysed the multiplex PCR reads in MiXCR, keeping a single row per CDR3 protein. The data hold hundreds of thousands of distinct CDR3 sequences, with around 17% observed a single time. Documented time point: newly diagnosed GD, antithyroid drugs for less than 3 months. The authors made the TCR library using RNA they extracted from PBMCs. Another study also made use of these data, one on T cells in Graves' hyperthyroidism and ophthalmopathy.

This sample comprised peripheral blood mononuclear cells (PBMCs), obtained at new diagnosis, from a patient treated with antithyroid drugs. The receptors originated from a woman under 40 with Graves disease.

Concerning this clonotype itself: This may be a read error, as it is one base from a much larger clone. The chain joins TRBV7-3 to TRBJ2-2; D is undetermined. This CDR3 has 12 residues. V lost 3 bases and J 6 bases, leaving 5 bases between the germline ends. Per germline, CDR1 SGHTA and CDR2 FQGTGA. CDR3 DNA: TGTGCCAGCAGCTTTACCCCCGGGGAGCTGTTTTTT. This encodes CASSFTPGELFF. Filled out from reference TRBV7-3 and TRBJ2-2, the complete variable domain reads GAGVSQTPSNKVTEKGKYVELRCDPISGHTALYWYRQSLGQGPEFLIYFQGTGAADDSGLPNDRFFAVRPEGSVSTLKIQRTERGDSAVYLCASSFTPGELFFGEGSRLTVL.

Regarding this clonotype: Mismatch with germline at one junction end may stem from a read error. The chain couples TRBV7-7 to TRBJ2-5; D is uncertain. The germline CDR1 and CDR2 sequences are SSHAT and FNYEAQ (reference sequence). The CDR3 totals 14 residues. CDR3 nucleotide sequence: TGTGCTAGCAGCTTAGTTGCGTCCGGAGAGACCCAGTACTTC. It translates to CASSLVASGETQYF.

This clonotype has ten or more counts. The V gene is TRBV15, the J gene TRBJ1-1; D not certain. This CDR3 is built from 12 residues. Per the germline V gene, CDR1 is LNHNV and CDR2 is YYDKDF (reference sequence). The V end lost 3 bases, the J end lost 10 bases, and 12 bases lay between the germline ends. CDR3 DNA: TGTGCCACCAGCAGTAACCAGTTCCTAGCTTTCTTT. Residues: CATSSNQFLAFF.

In its sample, this clonotype was seen a few times. A much bigger clone sits one base away, suggesting this may be a read error. The rearrangement uses TRBV27 and TRBJ2-1; 11 bases are shared with TRBD2. V gave up 5 bases and J gave up 7 bases; unmatched junction bases: 22. Germline loops: CDR1 MNHEY, CDR2 SMNVEV (reference sequence). This CDR3 has 20 residues. The CDR3, as DNA: TGTGCCAGCAGTCCCCGACGCTCTTCCCTTAGCGGGAGGGCGATGAATGAGCAGTTCTTC. It encodes CASSPRRSSLSGRAMNEQFF.

The chain couples TRBV6-2 or TRBV6-3 to TRBJ2-6, with 7 bases identical to TRBD1. The CDR3 contains 15 residues. The V gene's germline CDR1 is MNHEY and CDR2 SVGEGT. The V gene end was trimmed by 6 bases and the J gene end by 3 bases; junction bases not matched to a gene: 5. CDR3 coding DNA: TGTGCCAGCAGGGAAACAGGGGATGGGGCCAACGTCCTGACTTTC. Translation: CASRETGDGANVLTF.

The V and J genes are TRBV5-1 and TRBJ2-5; D is uncertain. V gave up 0 bases and J gave up 7 bases, with 10 bases separating them. Germline V gene lookup returns CDR1 SGHRS and CDR2 YFSETQ. This CDR3 region has 13 residues. The CDR3: CASSLAAEGTQYF. The CDR3 DNA follows: TGCGCCAGCAGCTTGGCGGCAGAAGGGACCCAGTACTTC.

This clonotype was seen repeatedly, ten times or more. V usage is TRBV6-2 or TRBV6-3 and J usage is TRBJ2-1, with 9 positions matching TRBD2. J was trimmed by 7 bases and V by 3 bases; bases with no gene match: 19. The length of the CDR3 is 19 residues. Germline V gene lookup returns CDR1 MNHEY and CDR2 SVGEGT. The CDR3, as DNA: TGTGCCAGCAGTTATCCAAGTAGCGGGAGCTTCGGCGACGGTAATGAGCAGTTCTTC. Translation gives CASSYPSSGSFGDGNEQFF.

For this clonotype: A read error is possible here, since a much larger clone lies one base away. The gene calls are TRBV24-1 and TRBJ1-5; D not certain. The V gene lost 4 bases and the J gene lost 6 bases, with 12 bases spanning the gap. CDR3 length: 14 residues. Germline V gives CDR1 KGHDR, CDR2 SFDVKD. CDR3 sequence reads: CATSESAGSQPQHF. Here the CDR3 DNA reads TGTGCCACCAGTGAGTCCGCGGGAAGTCAGCCCCAGCATTTT.

This clonotype occurred a few times. The V gene is TRBV7-8, the J gene TRBJ2-7; D may match TRBD1 or TRBD2 (5 bases each). Trimming pared 3 bases from V and 4 bases from J, leaving 13 bases between. This CDR3 is built from 14 residues. Germline lookup yields CDR1 SGHVS and CDR2 FQNEAQ. For the CDR3, the DNA is TGTGCCAGCAGCTTCCGGGACGTACCTTACGAGCAGTACTTC. Amino acid sequence: CASSFRDVPYEQYF.

This chain links TRBV6-2 or TRBV6-3 with TRBJ1-2, with TRBD1 matching 7 bases. Looked up from germline, CDR1 is MNHEY and CDR2 is SVGEGT. With V trimmed by 8 bases and J by 4 bases, 7 bases remained unmatched. CDR3 size: 13 residues. The CDR3 spells CASGPDRAYGYTF. The CDR3 bases are TGTGCCAGCGGACCTGACAGGGCCTATGGCTACACCTTC.

The chain carries TRBV18 and TRBJ2-2; D is unresolved. CDR3 length: 15 residues. The V gene's germline CDR1 is KGHSH and CDR2 LQKENI. The germline V and J ends were trimmed by 6 bases and 0 bases, with 11 bases remaining between them. The CDR3 coding sequence is TGTGCCAGCTCTCCGACTTTTTCGAACACCGGGGAGCTGTTTTTT. Translation gives CASSPTFSNTGELFF.

This clonotype was seen ten or more times. This rearrangement joins TRBV6-1 to TRBJ1-4; D perhaps matches TRBD1 (5 bases). The V end was cut by 11 bases, the J end by 7 bases, with 8 bases between. The V gene's germline CDR1 is MNHNS and CDR2 SASEGT. The CDR3 has 10 residues. The CDR3 nucleotides read TGTGCCGTGGGGGGTGAAAAACTGTTTTTT. Its protein is CAVGGEKLFF.

The chain is built from TRBV4-1 and TRBJ2-5; D not certain. The germline V and J ends were trimmed by 2 bases and 5 bases, with 15 bases remaining between them. This CDR3 contains 15 residues. Germline CDR1 and CDR2: MGHRA and YSYEKL. This chain's CDR3 is CASSQSDLFGETQYF. The CDR3 DNA sequence: TGCGCCAGCAGCCAATCGGACCTCTTCGGGGAGACCCAGTACTTC.

This rearrangement joins TRBV2 to TRBJ2-7, with a weak D call TRBD1 (5 bases). Germline CDR1 and CDR2: SNHLY and FYNNEI. The CDR3 is 14 residues long. Trimming removed 1 base at V and 2 bases at J, with 9 bases between. CDR3 loop: CASSEGTPPYEQYF. Here the CDR3 DNA reads TGTGCCAGCAGTGAAGGGACACCCCCCTACGAGCAGTACTTC.

J is TRBJ2-2 and V is TRBV7-9; the match to TRBD2 covers 11 bases. There are 18 residues in the CDR3. Germline V gene lookup returns CDR1 SEHNR and CDR2 FQNEAQ (reference sequence). J lost 1 base, V lost 1 base, and 5 bases had no gene match. CDR3 in DNA: TGTGCCAGCAGCTTAGGGTGGGGACTAGCGGTGAACACCGGGGAGCTGTTTTTT. It codes for CASSLGWGLAVNTGELFF.

This clonotype has just a few counts. The chain has TRBV4-2 and TRBJ1-5; 9 bases agree with TRBD1. With 0 bases clipped from V and 7 bases from J, the junction kept 7 bases outside the gene matches. The CDR3 runs 16 residues. The germline V gene has CDR1 LGHNA and CDR2 YNFKEQ. CDR3 region: CASSQDGQGSAQPQHF. The CDR3 DNA reads as TGTGCCAGCAGCCAAGATGGACAGGGGTCGGCCCAGCCCCAGCATTTT.

This clonotype was observed a handful of times. The chain combines TRBV20-1 with TRBJ1-1; the match to TRBD1 covers 11 bases. J was trimmed by 4 bases and V by 2 bases; bases with no gene match: 3. This CDR3 has 14 amino acids. Germline loops: CDR1 DFQATT, CDR2 SNEGSKA (reference sequence). In nucleotides, the CDR3 is TGCAGTGCTAGAACCGGGACAGGGGGCACTGAAGCTTTCTTT. As protein: CSARTGTGGTEAFF.

This clonotype was counted ten times or more. The V call is TRBV7-2, the J call TRBJ1-2, with D uncertain. V lost 5 bases to trimming and J lost 2 bases, with 18 bases between them. The CDR3 totals 16 residues. The germline CDR1 and CDR2 sequences are SGHTA and FQGNSA. CDR3 sequence reads: CASSTKAGAPNYGYTF. The CDR3 bases are TGTGCCAGCAGCACAAAAGCAGGAGCACCAAACTATGGCTACACCTTC.

This clonotype was seen only a few times. The chain uses TRBV7-9 and TRBJ2-2, with a weak D call TRBD1 (5 bases). CDR3 length equals 12 residues. V dropped 5 bases and J dropped 5 bases, with 6 bases sitting between them. The germline V gene has CDR1 SEHNR and CDR2 FQNEAQ (reference sequence). The CDR3 sequence: CASSAGTGELFF. In nucleotides, the CDR3 is TGTGCCAGCAGCGCAGGGACCGGGGAGCTGTTTTTT.